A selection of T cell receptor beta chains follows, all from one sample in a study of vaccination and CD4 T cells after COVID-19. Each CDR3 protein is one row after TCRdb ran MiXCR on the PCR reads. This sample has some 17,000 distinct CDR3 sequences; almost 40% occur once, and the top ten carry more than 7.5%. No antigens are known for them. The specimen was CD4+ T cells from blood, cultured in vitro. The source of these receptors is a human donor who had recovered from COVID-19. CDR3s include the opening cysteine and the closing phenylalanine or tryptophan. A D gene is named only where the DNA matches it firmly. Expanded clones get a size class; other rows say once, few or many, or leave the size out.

CASSYTPWGSQETQYF	TGTGCCAGCAGCTACACCCCGTGGGGGTCCCAAGAGACCCAGTACTTC	NA	NA	TRBV7-9	TRBJ2-5
CASREQGFYDGYTF	TGTGCCAGCAGGGAACAGGGGTTCTATGATGGCTACACCTTC	NA	TRBD1	TRBV6-1	TRBJ1-2
CSVDLHRVYNSPLHF	TGCAGCGTTGATCTCCACAGAGTCTATAATTCACCCCTCCACTTT	NA	NA	TRBV29-1	TRBJ1-6
CASSQDPGFGQPQHF	TGCGCCAGCAGCCAAGATCCTGGGTTCGGCCAGCCCCAGCATTTT	few	NA	TRBV4-3	TRBJ1-5
CASSLRGPGQAEAFF	TGTGCCAGCAGTCTCAGAGGTCCGGGGCAGGCTGAAGCTTTCTTT	few	NA	TRBV12-3/TRBV12-4	TRBJ1-1
CAVLRGTGGFNEQFF	TGCGCCGTCCTAAGAGGGACAGGGGGCTTCAATGAGCAGTTCTTC	NA	TRBD1	TRBV10-1	TRBJ2-1
CATSADSGRGDVDTQYF	TGTGCCACCAGTGCTGATAGCGGGAGGGGCGATGTAGATACGCAGTATTTT	few	TRBD2	TRBV24-1	TRBJ2-3
CSARHSGETGEQFF	TGCAGTGCTAGGCACAGCGGGGAAACAGGCGAGCAGTTCTTC	NA	TRBD2	TRBV20-1	TRBJ2-1
CASSDEGYTF	TGTGCCAGCAGTGATGAAGGCTACACCTTC	few	NA	TRBV6-1	TRBJ1-2
CASSRDREVLTGANVLTF	TGTGCCAGCAGCCGGGACAGGGAAGTTCTAACTGGGGCCAACGTCCTGACTTTC	few	TRBD1	TRBV6-1	TRBJ2-6
CASSLRQETQYF	TGTGCCAGCAGTTTACGCCAAGAGACCCAGTACTTC	few	NA	TRBV12-3/TRBV12-4	TRBJ2-5
CASSDPGTTYYEQYF	TGTGCCAGCAGTGACCCCGGGACAACTTACTACGAGCAGTACTTC	NA	NA	TRBV2	TRBJ2-7
CSGTPGTVHEGTEAFF	TGCAGTGGCACCCCCGGGACAGTCCACGAGGGCACTGAAGCTTTCTTT	NA	TRBD1	TRBV20-1	TRBJ1-1
CASKVQGPGNTIYF	TGTGCCAGCAAAGTACAGGGCCCTGGAAACACCATATATTTT	few	NA	TRBV6-1	TRBJ1-3
CASSPRPNEQFF	TGTGCCAGCAGTCCCCGCCCCAATGAGCAGTTCTTC	NA	NA	TRBV12-3/TRBV12-4	TRBJ2-1
CAISASGTARSYNEQFF	TGTGCCATCAGTGCCTCCGGGACGGCCCGTTCCTACAATGAGCAGTTCTTC	NA	NA	TRBV10-3	TRBJ2-1